This T cell receptor beta chain was profiled in a study of glioma-infiltrating T cells. Notes on the study in general: Non-neoplastic patients had below-expected tissue-blood divergence, while all gliomas exceeded expectation.

TCR alpha and beta CDR3 regions were amplified from RNA using iRepertoire nested multiplex PCR. TCRdb used MiXCR to reprocess the multiplex PCR reads, holding one entry per CDR3 protein. The sample records over 100,000 distinct CDR3 sequences, about 25% being singletons. In the case of this clonotype: The target antigen is unknown.

The sequence was collected from a human donor with low-grade glioma or glioblastoma, undergoing nonglioma brain surgery, or in good health (not recorded which). The specimen sequenced was glioma tissue, nonneoplastic brain tissue, or PBMCs (not recorded which).

The CDR3 coding sequence is TGTGCCAGCTCACCAAGGACAGGGGGCGAAAACACTGAAGCTTTCTTT. Translating it yields CASSPRTGGENTEAFF. J is TRBJ1-1 and V is TRBV18, with 11 bases aligning to TRBD1. V shed 2 bases and J 2 bases; nucleotides not matched to a gene: 4. Germline V gene lookup returns CDR1 KGHSH and CDR2 LQKENI. The CDR3 extends over 16 amino acids.